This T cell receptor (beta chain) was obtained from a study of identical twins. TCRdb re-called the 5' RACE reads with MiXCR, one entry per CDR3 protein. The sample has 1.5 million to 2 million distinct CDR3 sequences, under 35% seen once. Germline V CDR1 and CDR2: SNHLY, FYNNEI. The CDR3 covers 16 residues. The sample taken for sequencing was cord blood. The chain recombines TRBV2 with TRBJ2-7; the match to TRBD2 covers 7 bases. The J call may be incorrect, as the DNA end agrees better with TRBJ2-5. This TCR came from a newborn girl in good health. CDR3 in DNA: TGTGCCAGCAGCTCCTCGCGGCTAGCGGACGGAGAGACCCAGTACTTC. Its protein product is CASSSSRLADGETQYF.